Shown below are 26 T cell receptor beta chains from a single sample sequenced in a study of T-cell reconstitution after alpha-beta-depleted transplantation in children. Construction of the TCRbeta library involved unique molecular identifiers. TCRdb analysed the PCR reads with MiXCR anew, one entry per CDR3 protein. Here the sample spans more than 150,000 distinct CDR3 sequences, approximately 6.8% being singletons. The material was PBMCs from the stem cell graft donor, obtained from the stem cell graft. The receptor set was obtained from a human donor who donated a stem cell graft to a child with Wiskott-Aldrich syndrome.

In its sample, this clonotype was seen many times. The junction departs from the called germline gene at one end, perhaps through a read error. The rearrangement joins TRBV5-1 to TRBJ2-1, with D unclear. This CDR3 region has 11 residues. Germline CDR1 is SGHRS and CDR2 is YFSETQ. The CDR3 is CASSSYNEQFF. The CDR3 DNA reads TGTGCCAGCAGCAGTTACAATGAGCAGTTCTTC. The full variable domain, in which reference TRBV5-1 and TRBJ2-1 provide the parts outside the CDR3, is KAGVTQTPRYLIKTRGQQVTLSCSPISGHRSVSWYQQTPGQGLQFLFEYFSETQRNKGNFPGRFSGRQFSNSRSEMNVSTLELGDSALYLCASSSYNEQFFGPGTRLTVL.

The sample holds a few counts of this clonotype. V is TRBV5-6 and J is TRBJ2-1; either TRBD1 or TRBD2 may supply D (5 bases each). Germline CDR1 reads SGHDT; CDR2 reads YYEEEE. The CDR3 totals 12 residues. The V and J ends lost 2 bases and 10 bases respectively, with 10 bases between them. Here the CDR3 reads CASSFGRDEQFF. CDR3 in DNA: TGTGCCAGCAGCTTTGGCAGGGACGAGCAGTTCTTC.

This clonotype was detected ten times or more. In DNA form, the CDR3 reads TGCGCCAGCAGCTTGCTAACAGGGGTGGCCCACGAGCAGTACTTC. Translating it yields CASSLLTGVAHEQYF. The rearrangement links TRBV5-1 to TRBJ2-7; 7 bases are shared with TRBD1. V was pared by 1 base and J by 5 bases, with 9 bases of the junction left unmatched. CDR1 and CDR2 (germline): SGHRS, YFSETQ. The CDR3 totals 15 residues.

In this sample, this clonotype turned up many times. Written as DNA, the CDR3 is TGTGCCAGCGGGGCGCGGAACACCGGGGAGCTGTTTTTT. This translates into CASGARNTGELFF. The genes are TRBV11-3 and TRBJ2-2; a possible D gene is TRBD1 (5 bases). There are 13 residues in the CDR3. V shed 8 bases and J shed 1 base, with 8 bases lying between them. Germline V gives CDR1 SGHNT, CDR2 YENEEA.

There are many counts of this clonotype. CDR3 in amino acids: CSARKVRNSNQPQHF. The CDR3 DNA sequence: TGCAGTGCTAGAAAAGTCCGGAATAGCAATCAGCCCCAGCATTTT. The chain recombines TRBV20-1 with TRBJ1-5; D remains unclear. Germline lookup yields CDR1 DFQATT and CDR2 SNEGSKA (reference sequence). CDR3 length: 15 amino acids. V was shortened by 2 bases and J by 0 bases, with 11 bases between the two germline ends.

At least ten counts were recorded for this clonotype. The genes are TRBV7-9 and TRBJ2-1, with D perhaps assigned TRBD1 or TRBD2 (5 bases each). Germline V gene lookup returns CDR1 SEHNR and CDR2 FQNEAQ (reference sequence). The CDR3 runs to 16 residues. V was shortened by 5 bases and J by 10 bases, with 24 bases between the two germline ends. CDR3 amino acids: CASSEWLGTLVHEQFF. DNA of the CDR3: TGTGCCAGCAGCGAATGGTTAGGGACCCTGGTTCACGAGCAGTTCTTC.

This chain uses TRBV27 with TRBJ1-1; D call uncertain. CDR1 and CDR2 from the germline V gene are MNHEY and SMNVEV (reference sequence). The CDR3 spans 14 residues. Trimming removed 1 base at V and 1 base at J, with 7 bases between. The CDR3 loop reads CASSLLGQNTEAFF. The CDR3 nucleotides read TGTGCCAGCAGTTTATTAGGGCAGAACACTGAAGCTTTCTTT.

This clonotype was detected ten times or more. The rearrangement uses TRBV5-1 and TRBJ1-1; 9 bases agree with TRBD1. The CDR3 extends over 16 amino acids. Unmatched junction bases numbered 10, after V lost 7 bases and J lost 0 bases. The V gene's germline CDR1 is SGHRS and CDR2 YFSETQ. Written as DNA, the CDR3 is TGCGCCAGCTCAAACAGGGGGCTACGGATGAACACTGAAGCTTTCTTT. This translates into CASSNRGLRMNTEAFF.

Many counts were recorded for this clonotype. This chain joins TRBV5-1 and TRBJ2-3; D gene ambiguous. This CDR3 has 15 residues. CDR1 and CDR2 from the germline V gene are SGHRS and YFSETQ. The ends were cut back, 1 base at V and 1 base at J, with 10 bases in the middle. The CDR3: CASSLSVAGTDTQYF. In DNA form, the CDR3 reads TGCGCCAGCAGCTTGTCGGTTGCGGGCACAGATACGCAGTATTTT. The full variable domain, in which reference TRBV5-1 and TRBJ2-3 provide the parts outside the CDR3, is KAGVTQTPRYLIKTRGQQVTLSCSPISGHRSVSWYQQTPGQGLQFLFEYFSETQRNKGNFPGRFSGRQFSNSRSEMNVSTLELGDSALYLCASSLSVAGTDTQYFGPGTRLTVL.

This clonotype was counted many times. The chain has TRBV15 and TRBJ2-1, with D possibly being TRBD1 or TRBD2 (5 bases each). The germline CDR1 and CDR2 sequences are LNHNV and YYDKDF (reference sequence). The CDR3 runs 18 residues. Trimming shortened V by 2 bases and J by 4 bases, and 21 bases separated the two germline ends. The CDR3 DNA reads TGTGCCACCAGCAGAACCTCAAAACCCGGGACCTATTACAATGAGCAGTTCTTC. Translating gives CATSRTSKPGTYYNEQFF.

Many counts were recorded for this clonotype. This chain connects TRBV4-3 to TRBJ2-1; D gene ambiguous. Between the trimmed V and J ends, which lost 4 bases and 6 bases, there was a span of 10 bases. The CDR3 loop spans 13 amino acids. Germline V gene data show CDR1 as LGHNA and CDR2 as YSLEER. The CDR3 DNA follows: TGCGCCAGCAGCCCCCAGAGGCGCAATGAGCAGTTCTTC. This encodes CASSPQRRNEQFF.

This clonotype was seen only a few times. V usage is TRBV5-1 and J usage is TRBJ2-3; D possibly uses TRBD1 or TRBD2 (6 bases each). The CDR3 is 15 residues long. V was trimmed by 1 base and J by 6 bases, leaving 15 bases between them. CDR1 is SGHRS, CDR2 YFSETQ, per germline. CDR3 sequence reads: CASSLRGAAGDTQYF. The CDR3 DNA reads as TGCGCCAGCAGCTTGAGGGGGGCCGCAGGGGATACGCAGTATTTT.

Many counts were recorded for this clonotype. The chain couples TRBV29-1 to TRBJ2-1; 8 nucleotides line up with TRBD1. This CDR3 contains 13 residues. Germline trimming cut 4 bases from V and 14 bases from J; bases unmatched to any gene: 13. Germline CDR1 and CDR2: SQVTM and ANQGSEA. The CDR3 nucleotides read TGCAGCGTTGGGACCCGCCTGACAGGGGATAAGTTCTTC. It is translated as CSVGTRLTGDKFF.

The table lists this clonotype with many counts. V is TRBV20-1 and J is TRBJ2-1, with D uncertain. This CDR3 has 12 amino acids. CDR1 and CDR2 (germline): DFQATT, SNEGSKA (reference sequence). The V gene lost 2 bases and the J gene lost 4 bases, with 6 bases spanning the gap. CDR3 loop: CSARLQYNEQFF. CDR3 in DNA: TGCAGTGCTAGACTACAGTACAATGAGCAGTTCTTC.

This clonotype was seen only a few times. This rearrangement joins TRBV7-9 to TRBJ2-1, with 8 bases aligning to TRBD2. The junction had 3 bases not matched to a gene; V was cut back by 0 bases and J by 5 bases. The CDR3 runs 15 residues. Germline lookup yields CDR1 SEHNR and CDR2 FQNEAQ (reference sequence). DNA of the CDR3: TGTGCCAGCAGCTTAGCTCCAGCGGGGGACAATGAGCAGTTCTTC. Protein product: CASSLAPAGDNEQFF.

V and J are TRBV11-3 and TRBJ2-2; D may be TRBD2 (5 bases). The CDR3 is 16 residues long. Germline CDR1 reads SGHNT; CDR2 reads YENEEA. V gave up 0 bases and J gave up 6 bases, with 14 bases separating them. The CDR3 sequence is CASSLDIRDRAGELFF. DNA of the CDR3: TGTGCCAGCAGCTTAGATATTCGGGATCGCGCCGGGGAGCTGTTTTTT.

This clonotype was found many times. The rearrangement uses TRBV12-3 or TRBV12-4 and TRBJ2-3; unclear D gene. This CDR3 spans 13 amino acids. V was shortened by 6 bases and J by 2 bases, with 9 bases between the two germline ends. CDR3 sequence (DNA): TGTGCCAGCAGGGAAGACTCCACAGATACGCAGTATTTT. It specifies CASREDSTDTQYF.

The sample holds many counts of this clonotype. The chain carries TRBV20-1 and TRBJ2-2, with 11 bases that match TRBD1. Losses at the gene ends were 3 bases for V and 5 bases for J; bases not matched to a gene: 8. There are 16 residues in the CDR3. From germline, CDR1 is DFQATT and CDR2 SNEGSKA (reference sequence). CDR3 sequence: CSARSSGTGGTGELFF. The CDR3 DNA follows: TGCAGTGCTAGGAGTTCCGGGACAGGGGGGACCGGGGAGCTGTTTTTT.

This clonotype showed up many times. J is TRBJ2-3 and V is TRBV30, with TRBD1 as a possible D gene (5 bases). Trimming left V 0 bases short and J 1 base short, with 11 bases between. Germline V gene lookup returns CDR1 GTSNPN and CDR2 SVGIG (reference sequence). The CDR3 spans 15 residues. The CDR3: CAWSVWGSRTDTQYF. As DNA, the CDR3 is TGTGCCTGGAGTGTCTGGGGCTCTCGCACAGATACGCAGTATTTT.

For this clonotype: This clone may be a read error of a much larger clone one base away. V usage is TRBV6-1 and J usage is TRBJ2-7; D is unresolved. V shed 3 bases and J shed 2 bases, with 8 bases lying between them. This CDR3 contains 13 residues. The germline V gene encodes CDR1 MNHNS and CDR2 SASEGT. The CDR3 protein is CASSDKSAYEQYF. The CDR3 coding sequence is TGTGCCAGCAGTGATAAGAGCGCCTACGAGCAGTACTTC.

The CDR3, as DNA: TGTGCCTTAGGTGAATATGAGCAGTTCTTC. Translation gives CALGEYEQFF. The rearrangement joins TRBV30 to TRBJ2-1; D is undetermined. The germline V gene has CDR1 GTSNPN and CDR2 SVGIG (reference sequence). The CDR3 has 10 residues. V was trimmed by 7 bases and J by 8 bases, leaving 9 bases between them.

This clonotype was found many times. CDR3 residues: CASSFGFAYEQYF. The CDR3 DNA follows: TGTGCCAGCAGTTTTGGGTTCGCCTACGAGCAGTACTTC. The chain joins TRBV12-3 or TRBV12-4 to TRBJ2-7; D is ambiguous. Trimming stripped 3 bases from V and 2 bases from J, with 8 bases between. The CDR3 loop spans 13 amino acids.

This clonotype has only a few counts. The V gene is TRBV5-1, the J gene TRBJ2-3; D gene ambiguous. With 1 base removed from V and 0 bases from J, the gap between germline ends came to 9 bases. The CDR3 contains 15 residues. CDR1 and CDR2 (germline): SGHRS, YFSETQ. CDR3 sequence: CASSLTDGSTDTQYF. The CDR3 region has the DNA TGCGCCAGCAGCTTGACCGACGGTAGCACAGATACGCAGTATTTT. Full variable domain (missing parts from reference TRBV5-1 and TRBJ2-3): KAGVTQTPRYLIKTRGQQVTLSCSPISGHRSVSWYQQTPGQGLQFLFEYFSETQRNKGNFPGRFSGRQFSNSRSEMNVSTLELGDSALYLCASSLTDGSTDTQYFGPGTRLTVL.

There are many counts of this clonotype. The chain has TRBV20-1 and TRBJ2-5; 9 bases agree with TRBD1. The germline CDR1 and CDR2 sequences are DFQATT and SNEGSKA (reference sequence). This CDR3 comprises 15 residues. J gave up 2 bases and V 0 bases, and 4 bases lay outside the gene matches. The CDR3 nucleotides are TGCAGTGCTAGAGAGGACAGGGGCTTTCAAGAGACCCAGTACTTC. Its translation: CSAREDRGFQETQYF.

This clonotype came up many times. The chain has TRBV6-5 and TRBJ2-2; D might be TRBD1 (6 bases). Between the trimmed V and J ends, which lost 4 bases and 7 bases, there was a span of 13 bases. The CDR3 spans 14 residues. Germline V gene sequence: CDR1 MNHEY, CDR2 SVGAGI. CDR3 residues: CASSSRTGSGELFF. DNA for the CDR3: TGTGCCAGCAGTTCGCGTACAGGGAGCGGGGAGCTGTTTTTT.

This clonotype was counted ten times or more. V and J are TRBV28 and TRBJ2-1; D unclear. With 4 bases removed from V and 7 bases from J, the gap between germline ends came to 26 bases. Germline V gives CDR1 MDHEN, CDR2 SYDVKM. This CDR3 is built from 18 residues. The CDR3 DNA sequence: TGTGCCAGCAGTTCCATCGACGGTGGGCAGGTTCCTTATAATGAGCAGTTCTTC. Amino acid sequence: CASSSIDGGQVPYNEQFF.